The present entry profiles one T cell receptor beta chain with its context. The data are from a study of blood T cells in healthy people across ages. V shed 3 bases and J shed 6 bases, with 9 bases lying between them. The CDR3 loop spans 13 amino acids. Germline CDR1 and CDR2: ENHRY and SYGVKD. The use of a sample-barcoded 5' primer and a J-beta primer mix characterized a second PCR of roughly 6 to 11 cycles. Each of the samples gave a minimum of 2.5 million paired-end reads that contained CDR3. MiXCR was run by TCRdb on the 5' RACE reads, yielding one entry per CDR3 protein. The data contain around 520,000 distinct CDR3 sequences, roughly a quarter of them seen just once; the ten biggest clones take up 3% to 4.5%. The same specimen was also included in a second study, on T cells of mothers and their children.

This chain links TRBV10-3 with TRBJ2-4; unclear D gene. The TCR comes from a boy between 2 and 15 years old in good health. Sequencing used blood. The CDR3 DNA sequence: TGTGCCATCAGTGATGGTAGTAGAAACATTCAGTACTTC. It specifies CAISDGSRNIQYF.